This T cell receptor (beta chain) is drawn from a study of cytomegalovirus exposure and HLA in healthy donors. The primer mix had 60 Vbeta and 13 Jbeta primers. The assay was immunoSEQ multiplex PCR, and TCRdb's table has in-frame clones only and misses some. The table has about 88,000 clones, approximately 79% seen once; the top ten hold 2.5% to 3%. The sequenced sample was PBMCs. This clonotype was obtained from a man aged 25 to 40 in good health and CMV-seronegative.

The CDR3 loop reads CASSLDRRSGNTIYF. The CDR3 DNA reads TGTGCCAGCAGCCTGGACAGACGCTCTGGAAACACCATATATTTT. V gene TRBV27 combines with J gene TRBJ1-3; D perhaps matches TRBD1 (6 bases). Trimming took off 6 bases at V and 0 bases at J, with 12 bases between the two ends. Germline V gene sequence: CDR1 MNHEY, CDR2 SMNVEV (reference sequence). CDR3 length: 15 amino acids.